Sequencing of this TCR beta chain was carried out in a study of shared clonotypes between healthy human individuals. Healthy adults negative for HIV, lacking recent acute infections or vaccinations, served as donors. Study conclusions and caveats: Unshared clonotypes carried lower generation probabilities than those common to all four donors. Among the subsets, naive ones generally showed larger estimated richness than memory ones.

CDR3 length equals 15 residues. The V gene's germline CDR1 is MNHEY and CDR2 SMNVEV (reference sequence). J lost 2 bases, V lost 6 bases, and 9 bases had no gene match. Method: immunoSEQ multiplex PCR; TCRdb's copy keeps in-frame clones and lacks some. The table records some 660,000 clones, 73% of them present only once. Note on this clone: The antigen remains undetermined.

The sequencing input was memory CD4+ T cells sorted from blood. Noted subset: CD45RA-negative fraction. The source is a woman in her twenties or thirties in good health. The V and J genes are TRBV27 and TRBJ2-7, with TRBD2 matching 8 bases. CDR3 region: CASREPVAGTYEQYF. In nucleotides, the CDR3 is TGTGCCAGCAGGGAACCGGTAGCGGGGACCTACGAGCAGTACTTC.